Reported below is one T cell receptor beta chain. The antigen is undetermined. The data were taken from a study of T cell responses to AZD1222 COVID-19 vaccine. Study details: Second-dose intervals of approximately 4 or approximately 12 weeks were pooled. Study-wide findings and caveats: The donors showed a predominance of white British ancestry and of females, with possible underestimation of clonal diversity. Reports say nearly half of spike-specific TCRs go after unmutated variant regions. Spike was spanned by vaccine-associated CD4 TCRs, which were dominant at 160-218 and 743-854.

With V trimmed by 1 base and J by 0 bases, 5 bases remained unmatched. The CDR3 is made up of 18 amino acids. Germline V gene sequence: CDR1 SGHDN, CDR2 FVKESK. The table came from immunoSEQ multiplex PCR; TCRdb's copy has only in-frame clones and leaves some out. Of about 150,000 clones detected, roughly nine tenths appear once; the ten largest clones hold just over 5%. Sequencing was performed on peripheral blood, taken on day 0 of AZD1222 vaccination. This TCR was sampled from an adult in good health. The chain is built from TRBV14 and TRBJ2-6; TRBD2 aligns across 8 bases. The CDR3 DNA sequence: TGTGCCAGCAGCCAAGTTACCGGGACTAGCTCTGGGGCCAACGTCCTGACTTTC. Translation gives CASSQVTGTSSGANVLTF.